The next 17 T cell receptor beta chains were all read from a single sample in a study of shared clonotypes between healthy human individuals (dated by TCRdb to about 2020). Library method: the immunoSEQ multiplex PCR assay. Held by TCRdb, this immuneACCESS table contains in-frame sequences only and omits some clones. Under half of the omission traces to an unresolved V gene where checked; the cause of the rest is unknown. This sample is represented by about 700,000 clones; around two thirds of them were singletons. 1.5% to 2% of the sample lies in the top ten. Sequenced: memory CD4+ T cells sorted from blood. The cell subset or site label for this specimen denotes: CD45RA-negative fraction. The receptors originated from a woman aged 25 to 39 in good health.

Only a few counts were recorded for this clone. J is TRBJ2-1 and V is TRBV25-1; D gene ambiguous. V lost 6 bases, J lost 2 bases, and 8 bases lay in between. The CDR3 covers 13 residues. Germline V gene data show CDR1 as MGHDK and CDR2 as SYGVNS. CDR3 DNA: TGTGCCAGCAGAGGCCAGACCTACAATGAGCAGTTCTTC. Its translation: CASRGQTYNEQFF. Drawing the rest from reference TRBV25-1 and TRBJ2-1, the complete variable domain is EADIYQTPRYLVIGTGKKITLECSQTMGHDKMYWYQQDPGMELHLIHYSYGVNSTEKGDLSSESTVSRIRTEHFPLTLESARPSHTSQYLCASRGQTYNEQFFGPGTRLTVL.

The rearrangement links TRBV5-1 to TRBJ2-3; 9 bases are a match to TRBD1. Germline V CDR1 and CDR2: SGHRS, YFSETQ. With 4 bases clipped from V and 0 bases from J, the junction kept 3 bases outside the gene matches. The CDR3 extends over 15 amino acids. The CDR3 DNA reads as TGCGCCAGCAGCCCGGGACAGGGTAGCACAGATACGCAGTATTTT. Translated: CASSPGQGSTDTQYF.

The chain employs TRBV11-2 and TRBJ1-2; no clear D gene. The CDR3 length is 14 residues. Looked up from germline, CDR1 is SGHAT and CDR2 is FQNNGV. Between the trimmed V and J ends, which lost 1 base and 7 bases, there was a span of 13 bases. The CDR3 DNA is TGTGCCAGCAGCTTAGGCGGGCGTCGCAGTGGCTACACCTTC. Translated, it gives CASSLGGRRSGYTF.

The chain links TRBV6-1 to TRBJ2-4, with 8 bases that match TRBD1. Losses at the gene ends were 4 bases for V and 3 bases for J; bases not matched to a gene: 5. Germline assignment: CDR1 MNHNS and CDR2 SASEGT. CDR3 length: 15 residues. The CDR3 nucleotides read TGTGCCAGCAGTGTCCAGGGGGCCGTCAAAAACATTCAGTACTTC. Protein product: CASSVQGAVKNIQYF.

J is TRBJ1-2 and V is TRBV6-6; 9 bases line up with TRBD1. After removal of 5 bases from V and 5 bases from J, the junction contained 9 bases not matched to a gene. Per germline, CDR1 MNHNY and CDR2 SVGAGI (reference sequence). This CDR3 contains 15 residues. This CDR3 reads CASSRPGQGAYGYTF. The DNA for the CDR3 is TGTGCCAGCAGTCGACCGGGACAGGGAGCATATGGCTACACCTTC.

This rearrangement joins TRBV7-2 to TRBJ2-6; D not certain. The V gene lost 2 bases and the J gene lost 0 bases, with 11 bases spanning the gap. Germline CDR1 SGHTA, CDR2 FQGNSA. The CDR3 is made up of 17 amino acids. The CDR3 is CASSLMSLNSGANVLTF. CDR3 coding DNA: TGTGCCAGCAGCTTAATGAGTTTAAACTCTGGGGCCAACGTCCTGACTTTC.

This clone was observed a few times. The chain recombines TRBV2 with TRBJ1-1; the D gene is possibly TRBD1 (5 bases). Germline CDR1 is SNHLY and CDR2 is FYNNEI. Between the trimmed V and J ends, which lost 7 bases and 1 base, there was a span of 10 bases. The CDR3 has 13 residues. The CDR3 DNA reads TGTGCCAGCAACGAAGGGGAGAACACTGAAGCTTTCTTT. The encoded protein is CASNEGENTEAFF.

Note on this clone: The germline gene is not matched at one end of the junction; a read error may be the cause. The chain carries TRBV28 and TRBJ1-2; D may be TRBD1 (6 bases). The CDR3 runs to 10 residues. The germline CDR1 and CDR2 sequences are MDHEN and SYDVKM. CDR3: CASRREGGAF. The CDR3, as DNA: TGTGCCAGCCGAAGGGAAGGGGGAGCCTTC.

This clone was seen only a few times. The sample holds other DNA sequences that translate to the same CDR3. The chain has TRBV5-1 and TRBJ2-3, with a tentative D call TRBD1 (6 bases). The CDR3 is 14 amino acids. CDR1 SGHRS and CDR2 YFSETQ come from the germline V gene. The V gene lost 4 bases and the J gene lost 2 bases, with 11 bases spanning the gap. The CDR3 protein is CASSPGTLTDTQYF. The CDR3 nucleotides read TGCGCCAGCAGCCCAGGGACACTCACAGATACGCAGTATTTT.

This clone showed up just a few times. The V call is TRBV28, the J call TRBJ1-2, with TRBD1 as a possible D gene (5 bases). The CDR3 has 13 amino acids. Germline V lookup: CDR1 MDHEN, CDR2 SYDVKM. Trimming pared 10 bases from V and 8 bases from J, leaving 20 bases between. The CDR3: CATNRLSPRGYTF. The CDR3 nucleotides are TGTGCCACCAACAGGCTCTCTCCTCGGGGCTACACCTTC.

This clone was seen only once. The DNA of the CDR3 is TGTGCCAGCATTGGAGGGGGTCCCACAGATACGCAGTATTTT. Residues: CASIGGGPTDTQYF. The chain is built from TRBV6-1 and TRBJ2-3; D assignment may be TRBD1 or TRBD2 (6 bases each). V lost 7 bases and J lost 2, with 13 bases in between. Germline lookup yields CDR1 MNHNS and CDR2 SASEGT. The CDR3 sequence is 14 residues long.

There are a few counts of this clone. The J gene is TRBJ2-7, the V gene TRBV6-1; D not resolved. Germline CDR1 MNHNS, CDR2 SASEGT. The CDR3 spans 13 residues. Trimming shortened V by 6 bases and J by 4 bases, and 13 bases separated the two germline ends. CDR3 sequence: CASSHEVQYEQYF. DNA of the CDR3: TGTGCCAGCAGCCACGAGGTCCAATACGAGCAGTACTTC.

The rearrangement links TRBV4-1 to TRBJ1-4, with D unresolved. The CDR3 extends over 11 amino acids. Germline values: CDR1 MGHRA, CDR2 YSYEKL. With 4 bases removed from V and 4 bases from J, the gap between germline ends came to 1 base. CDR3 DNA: TGCGCCAGCAGCCGTAATGAAAAACTGTTTTTT. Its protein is CASSRNEKLFF.

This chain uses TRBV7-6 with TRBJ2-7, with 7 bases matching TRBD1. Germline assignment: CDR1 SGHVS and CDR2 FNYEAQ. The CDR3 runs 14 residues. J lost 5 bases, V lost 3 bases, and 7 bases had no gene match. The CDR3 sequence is CASSLRQGSDEQYF. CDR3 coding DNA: TGTGCCAGCAGCTTGCGACAGGGATCCGACGAGCAGTACTTC.

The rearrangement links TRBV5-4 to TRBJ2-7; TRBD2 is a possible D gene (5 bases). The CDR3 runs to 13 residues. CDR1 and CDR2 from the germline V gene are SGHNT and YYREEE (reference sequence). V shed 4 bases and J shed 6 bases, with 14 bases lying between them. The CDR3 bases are TGTGCCAGCAGCCAAGCACTAGTCGGCGAGCAGTACTTC. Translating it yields CASSQALVGEQYF. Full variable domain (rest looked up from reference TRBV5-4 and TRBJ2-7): ETGVTQSPTHLIKTRGQQVTLRCSSQSGHNTVSWYQQALGQGPQFIFQYYREEENGRGNFPPRFSGLQFPNYSSELNVNALELDDSALYLCASSQALVGEQYFGPGTRLTVT.

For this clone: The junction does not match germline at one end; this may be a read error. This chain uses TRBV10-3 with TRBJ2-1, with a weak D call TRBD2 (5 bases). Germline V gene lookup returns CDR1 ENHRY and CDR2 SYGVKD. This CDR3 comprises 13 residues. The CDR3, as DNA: TGTGCCACCAGTCCCGGGGTAGTCAATGAGCAGTTCTTC. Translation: CATSPGVVNEQFF.

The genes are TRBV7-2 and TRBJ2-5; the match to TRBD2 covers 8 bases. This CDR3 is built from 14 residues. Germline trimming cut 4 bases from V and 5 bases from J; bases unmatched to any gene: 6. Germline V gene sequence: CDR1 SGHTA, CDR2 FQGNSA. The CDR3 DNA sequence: TGTGCCAGCAGCTCCGGACTAGCTAGCGAGACCCAGTACTTC. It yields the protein CASSSGLASETQYF.